This is a list of T cell receptor beta chains from one sample in a study of T cell changes during pregnancy in multiple sclerosis. TCRdb keeps only in-frame clones here, not all; method: immunoSEQ multiplex PCR. Of some 100,000 clones in the sample, 92% were seen once. Sequenced here: peripheral blood, sampled after pregnancy. Receptors were obtained from a female donor with multiple sclerosis, enrolled in a pregnancy study. The CDR3 runs from the conserved cysteine through the conserved F or W. A D gene is named only where the DNA matches it firmly. The size entry is marked missing in some rows and otherwise reads once, few, many or a size class.

size: .; D: TRBD2; J: TRBJ2-5; V: TRBV13; CDR3: CASSLDGTRETQYF; DNA: TGTGCCAGCAGCCTCGATGGGACTAGGGAGACCCAGTACTTC
size: .; D: TRBD2; J: TRBJ2-1; V: TRBV6-5; CDR3: CASSYGLAGHNEQFF; DNA: TGTGCCAGCAGTTACGGTCTAGCGGGACACAATGAGCAGTTCTTC
size: .; D: TRBD2; J: TRBJ2-2; V: TRBV4-3; CDR3: CASSQILAGGSGELFF; DNA: TGCGCCAGCAGCCAAATTCTAGCGGGGGGATCCGGGGAGCTGTTTTTT
size: few; D: .; J: TRBJ2-7; V: TRBV7-6; CDR3: CASSFLVGEPYEQYF; DNA: TGTGCCAGCAGCTTTTTGGTTGGAGAACCCTACGAGCAGTACTTC
size: .; D: .; J: TRBJ2-3; V: TRBV29-1; CDR3: CSGSTGGPDTQYF; DNA: TGCAGCGGCTCCACCGGAGGTCCAGATACGCAGTATTTT
size: once; D: .; J: TRBJ1-4; V: TRBV27; CDR3: CASRSRVGRDEKLFF; DNA: TGTGCCAGCCGTAGCAGGGTCGGGCGTGATGAAAAACTGTTTTTT
size: .; D: TRBD2; J: TRBJ2-2; V: TRBV10-3; CDR3: CAISGRSASGETKRNTGELFF; DNA: TGTGCCATCAGTGGAAGGTCGGCTAGCGGGGAAACGAAACGGAACACCGGGGAGCTGTTTTTT
size: .; D: .; J: TRBJ1-1; V: TRBV10-2; CDR3: CASNLQGSNTEAFF; DNA: TGCGCCAGCAACCTACAGGGATCGAACACTGAAGCTTTCTTT
size: .; D: TRBD1; J: TRBJ2-7; V: TRBV6-1; CDR3: CASSARTGIYEQYF; DNA: TGTGCCAGCAGTGCTCGGACAGGGATATACGAGCAGTACTTC
size: .; D: TRBD2; J: TRBJ2-7; V: TRBV13; CDR3: CASSSLLAGSFYEQYF; DNA: TGTGCCAGCAGCTCCTTACTAGCGGGGTCCTTCTACGAGCAGTACTTC
size: .; D: TRBD2; J: TRBJ2-2; V: TRBV5-1; CDR3: CASSPGGEVGELFF; DNA: TGCGCCAGCAGCCCGGGAGGGGAAGTCGGGGAGCTGTTTTTT
size: .; D: TRBD2; J: TRBJ2-2; V: TRBV19; CDR3: CATGGRTLDTGELFF; DNA: TGTGCCACCGGCGGGAGGACGTTAGACACCGGGGAGCTGTTTTTT
size: .; D: TRBD2; J: TRBJ2-7; V: TRBV2; CDR3: CASRVPGLAGVPYEQYF; DNA: TGTGCCAGCAGGGTTCCGGGACTAGCGGGAGTCCCCTACGAGCAGTACTTC
size: .; D: .; J: TRBJ1-1; V: TRBV5-1; CDR3: CASSPLRQMNTEAFF; DNA: TGCGCCAGCAGCCCGTTACGACAGATGAACACTGAAGCTTTCTTT
size: .; D: .; J: TRBJ1-1; V: TRBV7-2; CDR3: CASSPAGGGTEAFF; DNA: TGTGCCAGCAGCCCGGCGGGGGGCGGTACTGAAGCTTTCTTT
size: .; D: .; J: TRBJ1-6; V: TRBV10-2; CDR3: CASTPVGGSSYNSPLHF; DNA: TGCGCCAGCACTCCCGTAGGCGGGAGCTCCTATAATTCACCCCTCCACTTT
size: .; D: .; J: TRBJ2-2; V: TRBV9; CDR3: CASSALVPGNAGELFF; DNA: TGTGCCAGCAGCGCGCTCGTTCCGGGGAACGCCGGGGAGCTGTTTTTT
size: .; D: .; J: TRBJ1-2; V: TRBV30; CDR3: CAWNAQGMGGYTF; DNA: TGTGCCTGGAATGCACAGGGAATGGGGGGCTACACCTTC
size: .; D: TRBD2; J: TRBJ2-1; V: TRBV7-3; CDR3: CASSTGVGTNYNEQFF; DNA: TGTGCCAGCAGCACCGGGGTCGGGACTAACTACAATGAGCAGTTCTTC
size: .; D: TRBD1; J: TRBJ2-1; V: TRBV7-2; CDR3: CASSGRIQGAYEQFF; DNA: TGTGCCAGCAGCGGGCGGATTCAGGGGGCCTATGAGCAGTTCTTC